The 17 T cell receptor beta chains below were found in one sample sequenced in a study of kidney transplant recipient with SARS-CoV-2 infection. TCRdb ran MiXCR on the reads and lists one entry per CDR3 protein. The table has about 250,000 distinct CDR3 sequences, more than 25% seen once. The sample in question was a blood sample, obtained at baseline and between days 110 and 120 from a kidney transplant recipient. All receptors derive from a male patient in his thirties who had COVID-19 and was a kidney transplant recipient. Some of these T cells may belong to the graft donor.

Points on this clonotype: A much larger clonotype is one base distant, so this may be a read error. J is TRBJ2-7 and V is TRBV11-2; 7 bases agree with TRBD2. The CDR3 runs 15 residues. Germline-derived CDR1 and CDR2 are SGHAT and FQNNGV. V dropped 3 bases and J dropped 5; count of bases not matched to a gene: 10. The CDR3 loop reads CASSLGWGGGHEQYF. The CDR3 coding sequence is TGTGCCAGCAGCTTGGGTTGGGGGGGTGGACACGAGCAGTACTTC.

In regard to this clonotype: This may stem from a read error, because a much larger clone lies one nucleotide away. V gene TRBV6-5 combines with J gene TRBJ1-1; a weak D match, TRBD1 (5 bases). Germline CDR1 is MNHEY and CDR2 is SVGAGI. The CDR3 loop spans 11 amino acids. The CDR3 loop is CASWGGTGAFF. CDR3 nucleotides: TGTGCCTCCTGGGGGGGGACTGGAGCTTTCTTT.

To note about this clonotype: Given a much more abundant clone one base away, this may be a read error. The chain links TRBV6-1 to TRBJ1-2; D not certain. The CDR3 is 17 residues long. Germline V gene sequence: CDR1 MNHNS, CDR2 SASEGT. Between the trimmed V and J ends, which lost 0 bases and 4 bases, there was a span of 18 bases. The CDR3 loop reads CASSEAEPYGRTYGYTF. As DNA, the CDR3 is TGTGCCAGCAGTGAAGCCGAGCCTTACGGAAGGACCTATGGCTACACCTTC.

Many counts were recorded for this clonotype. The chain has TRBV5-1 and TRBJ2-7, with TRBD2 identical over 9 bases. The CDR3 is 15 amino acids. Germline CDR1 is SGHRS and CDR2 is YFSETQ. The trim removed 0 bases at V and 2 bases at J, leaving 3 bases unmatched. The CDR3 nucleotides are TGCGCCAGCAGCTTGGAGCGGGAGGAAGCCTACGAGCAGTACTTC. Amino acid sequence: CASSLEREEAYEQYF.

This rearrangement joins TRBV10-3 to TRBJ2-3; 8 bases agree with TRBD2. CDR3 length equals 14 residues. With V trimmed by 6 bases and J by 3 bases, 5 bases remained unmatched. The germline V gene encodes CDR1 ENHRY and CDR2 SYGVKD. This CDR3 is CAISGSGTTDTQYF. CDR3 bases: TGTGCCATCAGCGGTAGCGGGACAACAGATACGCAGTATTTT.

The chain combines TRBV7-8 with TRBJ1-2; D unresolved. CDR1 is SGHVS, CDR2 FQNEAQ, per germline. Trimming removed 5 bases from V and 4 bases from J, with 23 bases in between. The CDR3 length is 17 residues. This chain's CDR3 is CASSDDQFTRKTYGYTF. Here the CDR3 DNA reads TGTGCCAGCAGCGACGATCAGTTTACCCGAAAGACCTATGGCTACACCTTC.

Ten or more counts support this clonotype. The rearrangement joins TRBV2 to TRBJ2-1; D is undetermined. Germline-derived CDR1 and CDR2 are SNHLY and FYNNEI. Trimming stripped 8 bases from V and 0 bases from J, with 11 bases between. This CDR3 is built from 14 residues. The CDR3 loop reads CASSVENSYNEQFF. DNA for the CDR3: TGTGCCAGCTCCGTAGAAAACTCCTACAATGAGCAGTTCTTC.

This clonotype was recorded at least ten times. The J gene is TRBJ1-3, the V gene TRBV6-6; 7 bases map to TRBD1. Germline assignment: CDR1 MNHNY and CDR2 SVGAGI (reference sequence). V trimming: 7 bases; J trimming: 0 bases; junction bases outside the gene matches: 9. The CDR3 is 16 residues long. The CDR3: CASTPGGPNSGNTIYF. CDR3 DNA sequence: TGTGCCAGCACCCCAGGGGGGCCCAACTCTGGAAACACCATATATTTT.

This clonotype was counted only a few times. CDR3 loop: CASSLGLAGGPVPDTQYF. In DNA form, the CDR3 reads TGTGCCAGCAGCTTAGGCCTAGCGGGAGGCCCCGTCCCAGATACGCAGTATTTT. The chain links TRBV7-9 to TRBJ2-3, with TRBD2 matching over 11 bases. This CDR3 contains 18 residues. V trimming: 1 base; J trimming: 4 bases; junction bases outside the gene matches: 10. Germline lookup yields CDR1 SEHNR and CDR2 FQNEAQ (reference sequence).

This clonotype showed up many times. The chain's CDR3 is CASSLQGGRTWGTDTQYF. For the CDR3, the DNA is TGTGCCAGCAGTTTGCAGGGTGGACGGACGTGGGGCACAGATACGCAGTATTTT. The chain carries TRBV27 and TRBJ2-3; perhaps TRBD1 as D (5 bases). Germline-derived CDR1 and CDR2 are MNHEY and SMNVEV (reference sequence). The CDR3 extends over 18 amino acids. The germline V and J ends were trimmed by 3 bases and 1 base, with 20 bases remaining between them.

This clonotype has at least ten counts. The V call is TRBV6-5, the J call TRBJ1-1, with 9 bases fitting TRBD1. J lost 5 bases, V lost 6 bases, and 7 bases had no gene match. Germline lookup yields CDR1 MNHEY and CDR2 SVGAGI. There are 14 residues in the CDR3. The CDR3: CASSPRTGETEAFF. As DNA, the CDR3 is TGTGCCAGCAGCCCCCGGACAGGGGAGACTGAAGCTTTCTTT.

This clonotype was observed many times. This chain connects TRBV5-8 to TRBJ1-1; D is undetermined. The V end was cut by 5 bases, the J end by 1 base, with 9 bases between. From germline, CDR1 is SGHTS and CDR2 YDEGEE. The CDR3 extends over 13 amino acids. Written as DNA, the CDR3 is TGTGCCAGCAGGAGGCCCCCGAACACTGAAGCTTTCTTT. As protein: CASRRPPNTEAFF.

Remarks on this clonotype: A single base separates this from a much larger clone, so it may be a read error. The chain uses TRBV15 and TRBJ2-5; no firm D call. The CDR3 is 19 amino acids. CDR1 LNHNV and CDR2 YYDKDF come from the germline V gene (reference sequence). Here the CDR3 reads CASSRDYEADPRRQETQYF. For the CDR3, the DNA is TGTGCCTCCAGCAGAGATTATGAGGCGGACCCACGGCGACAAGAGACCCAGTACTTC. The full variable domain, completed using reference TRBV15 and TRBJ2-5, is DAMVIQNPRYQVTQFGKPVTLSCSQTLNHNVMYWYQQKSSQAPKLLFHYYDKDFNNEADTPDNFQSRRPNTSFCFLDIRSPGLGDTAMYLCASSRDYEADPRRQETQYFGPGTRLLVL.

The gene calls are TRBV3-1 and TRBJ1-2; the D is unclear. V was clipped by 5 bases and J by 4 bases, with 23 bases between them. This CDR3 region has 17 residues. Per the germline V gene, CDR1 is LGHDT and CDR2 is YNNKEL (reference sequence). CDR3 loop: CASSGTHTLRKTYGYTF. CDR3 nucleotide sequence: TGTGCCAGCAGCGGCACACACACCCTTCGAAAGACCTATGGCTACACCTTC. Full variable domain (missing parts from reference TRBV3-1 and TRBJ1-2): DTAVSQTPKYLVTQMGNDKSIKCEQNLGHDTMYWYKQDSKKFLKIMFSYNNKELIINETVPNRFSPKSPDKAHLNLHINSLELGDSAVYFCASSGTHTLRKTYGYTFGSGTRLTVV.

This clonotype was seen repeatedly, ten times or more. CDR3 nucleotide sequence: TGCGCCAGCAGCGCCGAAGTTTTGTACACTGAAGCTTTCTTT. As protein: CASSAEVLYTEAFF. This chain joins TRBV5-1 and TRBJ1-1; D unclear. The CDR3 is made up of 14 amino acids. Trimming shortened V by 4 bases and J by 3 bases, and 13 bases separated the two germline ends. Per germline, CDR1 SGHRS and CDR2 YFSETQ.

Remarks on this clonotype: A read error is the likely source, as a far larger clone sits one nucleotide away. The conserved phenylalanine or tryptophan normally closing the CDR3 is absent here, so this likely arose from a read error. The rearrangement joins TRBV6-5 to TRBJ1-2; 10 nucleotides line up with TRBD1. CDR3 length: 15 amino acids. Germline trimming cut 6 bases from V and 6 bases from J; bases unmatched to any gene: 10. Germline CDR1 reads MNHEY; CDR2 reads SVGAGI. The CDR3: CASSSGTGDEDGYTL. CDR3 nucleotides: TGTGCCAGCAGCTCCGGGACAGGGGACGAAGATGGCTACACCCTC.

This clonotype was seen ten or more times. The gene calls are TRBV6-5 and TRBJ2-3; possible D gene TRBD1, 6 bases. From germline, CDR1 is MNHEY and CDR2 SVGAGI. Trimming took 8 bases from V and 2 from J, leaving 14 bases between them. CDR3 length: 14 residues. The DNA for the CDR3 is TGTGCCAGCGGATACAGGGCGCTCACAGATACGCAGTATTTT. Residues: CASGYRALTDTQYF.